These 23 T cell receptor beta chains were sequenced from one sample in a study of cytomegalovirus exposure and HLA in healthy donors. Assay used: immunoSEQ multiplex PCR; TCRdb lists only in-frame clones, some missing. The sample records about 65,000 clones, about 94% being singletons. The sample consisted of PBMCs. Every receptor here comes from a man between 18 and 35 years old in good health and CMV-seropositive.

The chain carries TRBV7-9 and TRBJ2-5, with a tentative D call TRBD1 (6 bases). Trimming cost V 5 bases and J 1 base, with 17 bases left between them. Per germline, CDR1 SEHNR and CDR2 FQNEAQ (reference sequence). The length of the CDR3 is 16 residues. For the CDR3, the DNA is TGTGCCAGCAGCCCAGCAGGGGCCTGGGTCCAAGAGACCCAGTACTTC. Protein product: CASSPAGAWVQETQYF.

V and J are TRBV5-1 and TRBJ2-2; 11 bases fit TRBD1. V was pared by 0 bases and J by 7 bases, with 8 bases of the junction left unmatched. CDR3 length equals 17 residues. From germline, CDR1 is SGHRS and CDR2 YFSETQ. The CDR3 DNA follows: TGCGCCAGCAGCTTGGAGCCAGGACAGGGGGCGATCGGGGAGCTGTTTTTT. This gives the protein CASSLEPGQGAIGELFF.

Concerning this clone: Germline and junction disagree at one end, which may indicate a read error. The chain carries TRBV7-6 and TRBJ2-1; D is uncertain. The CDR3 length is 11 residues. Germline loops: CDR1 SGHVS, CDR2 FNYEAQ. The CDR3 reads CASSLSSWVVF. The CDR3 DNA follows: TGTGCCAGCAGCTTGAGTAGCTGGGTCGTCTTC.

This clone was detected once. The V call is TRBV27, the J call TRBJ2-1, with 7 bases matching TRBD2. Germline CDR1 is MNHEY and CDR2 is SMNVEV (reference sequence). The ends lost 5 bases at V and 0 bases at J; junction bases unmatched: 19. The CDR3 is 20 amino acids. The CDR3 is CASSPKVAGRPRSSYNEQFF. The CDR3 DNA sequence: TGTGCCAGCAGTCCGAAGGTAGCGGGCCGACCCAGGAGCTCCTACAATGAGCAGTTCTTC.

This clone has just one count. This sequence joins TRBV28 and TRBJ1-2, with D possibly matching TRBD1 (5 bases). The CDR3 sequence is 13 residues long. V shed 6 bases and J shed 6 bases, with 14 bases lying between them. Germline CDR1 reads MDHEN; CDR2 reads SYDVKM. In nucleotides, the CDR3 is TGTGCCAGCAGACCGCAGGGTCTGGATGGCTACACCTTC. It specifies CASRPQGLDGYTF.

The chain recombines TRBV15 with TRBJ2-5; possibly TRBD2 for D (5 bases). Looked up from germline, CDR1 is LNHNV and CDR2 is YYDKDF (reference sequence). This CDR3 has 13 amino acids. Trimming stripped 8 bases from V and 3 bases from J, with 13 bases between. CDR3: CATQDGREETQYF. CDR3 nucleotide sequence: TGTGCCACCCAAGACGGGCGGGAAGAGACCCAGTACTTC.

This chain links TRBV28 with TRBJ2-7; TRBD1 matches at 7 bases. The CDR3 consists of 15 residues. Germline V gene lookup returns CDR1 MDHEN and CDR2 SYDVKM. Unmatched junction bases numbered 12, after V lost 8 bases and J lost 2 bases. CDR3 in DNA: TGTGCCAGCCTTCCCGGGACAGAATTCCCCTACGAGCAGTACTTC. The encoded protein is CASLPGTEFPYEQYF.

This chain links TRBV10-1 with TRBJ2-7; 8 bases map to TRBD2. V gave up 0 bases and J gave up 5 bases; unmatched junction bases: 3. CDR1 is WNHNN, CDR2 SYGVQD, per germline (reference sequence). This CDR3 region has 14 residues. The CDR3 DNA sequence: TGCGCCAGCAGTGAGTCAACGGGAGGGGACGAGCAGTACTTC. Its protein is CASSESTGGDEQYF.

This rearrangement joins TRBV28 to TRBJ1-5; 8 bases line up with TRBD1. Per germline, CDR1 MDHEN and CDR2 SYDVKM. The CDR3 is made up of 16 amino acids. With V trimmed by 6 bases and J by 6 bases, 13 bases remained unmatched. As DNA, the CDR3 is TGTGCCAGCAGAAGCCTCAGGGGGCTCTGGCGTCAGCCCCAGCATTTT. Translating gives CASRSLRGLWRQPQHF.

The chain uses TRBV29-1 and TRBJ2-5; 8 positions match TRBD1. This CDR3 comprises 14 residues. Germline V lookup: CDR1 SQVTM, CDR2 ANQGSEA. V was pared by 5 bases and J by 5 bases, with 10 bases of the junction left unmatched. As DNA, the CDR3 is TGCAGCGTTCAGGGGGCGCAGGTTTGGGAGACCCAGTACTTC. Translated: CSVQGAQVWETQYF.

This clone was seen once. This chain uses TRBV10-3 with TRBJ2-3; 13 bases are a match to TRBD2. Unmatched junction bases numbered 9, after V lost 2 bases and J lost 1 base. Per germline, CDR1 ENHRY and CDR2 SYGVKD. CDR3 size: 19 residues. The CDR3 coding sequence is TGTGCCATCAGTGAGAGGGAACTAGCGGGGGGGCCGGGCACAGATACGCAGTATTTT. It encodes CAISERELAGGPGTDTQYF.

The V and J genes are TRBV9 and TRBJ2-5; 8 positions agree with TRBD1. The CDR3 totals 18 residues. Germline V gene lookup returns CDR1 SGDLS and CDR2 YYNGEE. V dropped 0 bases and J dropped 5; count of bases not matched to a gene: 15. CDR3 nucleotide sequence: TGTGCCAGCAGCGTAGGGTCCGGACAGGGAGGCTTATCGGAGACCCAGTACTTC. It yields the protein CASSVGSGQGGLSETQYF.

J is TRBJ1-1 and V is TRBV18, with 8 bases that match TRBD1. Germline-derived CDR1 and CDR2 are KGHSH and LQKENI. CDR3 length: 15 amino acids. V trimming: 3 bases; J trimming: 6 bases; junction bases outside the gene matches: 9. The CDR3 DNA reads TGTGCCAGCTCACCCGGACAGGGCGAGGTTGCTGAAGCTTTCTTT. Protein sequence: CASSPGQGEVAEAFF. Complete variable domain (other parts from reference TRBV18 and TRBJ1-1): NAGVMQNPRHLVRRRGQEARLRCSPMKGHSHVYWYRQLPEEGLKFMVYLQKENIIDESGMPKERFSAEFPKEGPSILRIQQVVRGDSAAYFCASSPGQGEVAEAFFGQGTRLTVV.

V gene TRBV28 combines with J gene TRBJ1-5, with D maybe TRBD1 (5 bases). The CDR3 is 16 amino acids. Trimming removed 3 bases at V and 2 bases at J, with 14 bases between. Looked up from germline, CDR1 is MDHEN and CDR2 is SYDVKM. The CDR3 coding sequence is TGTGCCAGCAGTTTGAGTGGGCAGGGCGGCAATCAGCCCCAGCATTTT. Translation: CASSLSGQGGNQPQHF. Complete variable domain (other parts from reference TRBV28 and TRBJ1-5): DVKVTQSSRYLVKRTGEKVFLECVQDMDHENMFWYRQDPGLGLRLIYFSYDVKMKEKGDIPEGYSVSREKKERFSLILESASTNQTSMYLCASSLSGQGGNQPQHFGDGTRLSIL.

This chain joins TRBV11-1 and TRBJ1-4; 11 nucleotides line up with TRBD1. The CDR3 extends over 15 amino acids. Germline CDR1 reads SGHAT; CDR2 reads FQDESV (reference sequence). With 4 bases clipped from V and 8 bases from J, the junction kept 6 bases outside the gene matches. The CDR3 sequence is CASSSLGQGAEKLFF. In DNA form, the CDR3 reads TGTGCCAGCAGCTCCCTAGGACAGGGGGCGGAAAAACTGTTTTTT.

CDR3 loop: CASSDASGVLGTDTQYF. CDR3 nucleotides: TGTGCCAGCAGTGATGCTAGCGGGGTGCTAGGCACAGATACGCAGTATTTT. The gene calls are TRBV25-1 and TRBJ2-3; 9 nucleotides line up with TRBD2. Unmatched junction bases numbered 8, after V lost 3 bases and J lost 1 base. The CDR3 length is 17 residues. CDR1 and CDR2 from the germline V gene are MGHDK and SYGVNS.

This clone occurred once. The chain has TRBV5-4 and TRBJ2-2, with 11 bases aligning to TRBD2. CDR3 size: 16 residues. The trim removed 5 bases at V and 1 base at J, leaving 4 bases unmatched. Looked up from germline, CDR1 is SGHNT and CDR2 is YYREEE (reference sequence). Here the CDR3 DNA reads TGTGCCAGCAGTTTCGGACTAGCGGGGAACACCGGGGAGCTGTTTTTT. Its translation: CASSFGLAGNTGELFF.

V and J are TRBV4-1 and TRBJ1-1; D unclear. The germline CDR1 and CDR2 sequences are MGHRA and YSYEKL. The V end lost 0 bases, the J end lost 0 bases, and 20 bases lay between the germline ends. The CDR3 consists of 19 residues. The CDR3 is CASSQDISFRLTMNTEAFF. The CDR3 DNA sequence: TGCGCCAGCAGCCAAGATATTTCGTTTAGACTGACTATGAACACTGAAGCTTTCTTT.

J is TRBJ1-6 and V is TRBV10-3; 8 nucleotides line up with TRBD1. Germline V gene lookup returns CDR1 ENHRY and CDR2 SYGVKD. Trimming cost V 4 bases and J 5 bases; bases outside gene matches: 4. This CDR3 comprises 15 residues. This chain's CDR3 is CAISVGQGDNSPLHF. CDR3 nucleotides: TGTGCCATCAGTGTCGGACAGGGTGATAATTCACCCCTCCACTTT.

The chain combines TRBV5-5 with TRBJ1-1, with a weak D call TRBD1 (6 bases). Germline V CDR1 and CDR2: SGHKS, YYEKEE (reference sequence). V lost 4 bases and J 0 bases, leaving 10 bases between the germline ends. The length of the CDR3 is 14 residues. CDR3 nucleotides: TGTGCCAGCAGCCCGGGACAAATGAACACTGAAGCTTTCTTT. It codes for CASSPGQMNTEAFF.

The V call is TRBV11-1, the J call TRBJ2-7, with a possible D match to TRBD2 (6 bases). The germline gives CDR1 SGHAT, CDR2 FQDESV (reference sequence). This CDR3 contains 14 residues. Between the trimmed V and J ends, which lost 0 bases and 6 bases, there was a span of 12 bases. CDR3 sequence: CASSLASRGGEQYF. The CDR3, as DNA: TGTGCCAGCAGCTTAGCAAGTAGGGGAGGCGAGCAGTACTTC.

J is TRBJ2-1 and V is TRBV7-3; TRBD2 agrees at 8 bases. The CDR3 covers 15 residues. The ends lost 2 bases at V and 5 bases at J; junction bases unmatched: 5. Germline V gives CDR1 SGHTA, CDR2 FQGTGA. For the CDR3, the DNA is TGTGCCAGCAGCTTAGATAGCGGGGCAAACAATGAGCAGTTCTTC. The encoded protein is CASSLDSGANNEQFF.

This CDR3 is CASSQVAGGRETQYF. CDR3 coding DNA: TGCGCCAGCAGCCAAGTAGCGGGGGGGCGGGAGACCCAGTACTTC. This rearrangement joins TRBV4-1 to TRBJ2-5; 11 bases are shared with TRBD2. This CDR3 has 15 amino acids. With 1 base clipped from V and 5 bases from J, the junction kept 3 bases outside the gene matches. Germline CDR1 and CDR2: MGHRA and YSYEKL.